This TCR beta chain was identified during a study of blood T cell repertoires in COVID-19. Whole-study context: From the United States, Italy and Spain came samples of acute and convalescent COVID-19. PBMCs, B-cell-depleted T cells, or T cells were the source of the cDNA or gDNA that made up the material.

The authors' processing: Amplifying reference gene primers gave estimates of nucleated cell counts. Assay: immunoSEQ multiplex PCR; the TCRdb copy retains only in-frame clones and omits some. V, J and clone size derive from that table, while D and trimming were established from the DNA sequence. The sample includes a few hundred thousand clones, roughly 86% seen only once; the top ten take roughly 9.1%. Germline values: CDR1 SQVTM, CDR2 ANQGSEA. V was shortened by 6 bases and J by 6 bases, with 20 bases between the two germline ends. CDR3 size: 14 residues. This rearrangement joins TRBV29-1 to TRBJ1-2; possibly TRBD1 for D (6 bases). This TCR came from a man between 18 and 35 years old with active or convalescent COVID-19. The sequenced sample consisted of peripheral blood. The CDR3: CSVSPEGGAHGYTF. Written as DNA, the CDR3 is TGCAGCGTCTCCCCGGAGGGGGGGGCGCATGGCTACACCTTC.